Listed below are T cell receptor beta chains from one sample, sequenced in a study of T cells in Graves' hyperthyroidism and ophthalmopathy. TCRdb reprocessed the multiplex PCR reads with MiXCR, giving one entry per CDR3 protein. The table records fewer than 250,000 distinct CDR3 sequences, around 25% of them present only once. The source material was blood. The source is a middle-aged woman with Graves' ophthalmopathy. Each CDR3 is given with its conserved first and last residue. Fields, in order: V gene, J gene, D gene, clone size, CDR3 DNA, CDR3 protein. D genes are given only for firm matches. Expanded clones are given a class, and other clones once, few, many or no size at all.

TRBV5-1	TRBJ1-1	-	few	TGCGCCAGCAGCGACACGGGGGGCACGACTGAAGCTTTCTTT	CASSDTGGTTEAFF
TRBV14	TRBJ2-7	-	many	TGTGCCAGCAGCAGGGACAACTACGAGCAGTACTTC	CASSRDNYEQYF
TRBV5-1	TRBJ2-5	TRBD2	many	TGCGCCAGCAGCGGACTAGCTGACAGGTTGGAGACCCAGTACTTC	CASSGLADRLETQYF
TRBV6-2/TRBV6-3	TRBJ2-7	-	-	TGTGCCAGCAGTTACGAAGGCGAGAAGCAGTACTTC	CASSYEGEKQYF
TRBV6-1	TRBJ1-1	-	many	TGTGCCAGCAGTGAATTCCTGGGGTCGGTAGGGACTGAAGCTTTCTTT	CASSEFLGSVGTEAFF
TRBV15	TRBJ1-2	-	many	TGTGCCACCAGCAGTTCTTCCCCAGGGGTCTATGGCTACACCTTC	CATSSSSPGVYGYTF
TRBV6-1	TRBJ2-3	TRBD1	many	TGTGCCAGCACCGCAGGGGGACCTAGCACAGATACGCAGTATTTT	CASTAGGPSTDTQYF
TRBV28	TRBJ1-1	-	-	TGTGCCAGCAGTCCCCGCCGGCGGGGCACTGAAGCTTTCTTT	CASSPRRRGTEAFF
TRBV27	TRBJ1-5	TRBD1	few	TGTGCCAGCAGCCCAAGGGGGCAGGGGTTTCAGCCCCAGCATTTT	CASSPRGQGFQPQHF
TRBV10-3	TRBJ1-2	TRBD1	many	TGTGCCATCACCAGGGACAGGGGCGCTGGTGGCTACACCTTC	CAITRDRGAGGYTF
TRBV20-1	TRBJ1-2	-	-	TGCAGTGCTCTGTCAGGGAGGTATGGCTACACCTTC	CSALSGRYGYTF
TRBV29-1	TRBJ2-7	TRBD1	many	TGCAGCGTGGGACAGGCACAGTACGAGCAGTACTTC	CSVGQAQYEQYF
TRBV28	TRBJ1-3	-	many	TGTGCCAGCAATTCGGGGGGCTCTGGAAACACCATATATTTT	CASNSGGSGNTIYF
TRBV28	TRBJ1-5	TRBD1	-	TGTGCCAGCAGTACACACCAGGGGGTAGGGAATCAGCCCCAGCATTTT	CASSTHQGVGNQPQHF
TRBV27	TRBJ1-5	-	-	TGTGCCAGCAGTGCCGGGCCCCAACTCAATCAGCCCCAGCATTTT	CASSAGPQLNQPQHF
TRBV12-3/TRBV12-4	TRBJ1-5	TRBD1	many	TGTGCCAGCAGTTTGAAGTTTGGACAGGGCAATCAGCCCCAGCATTTT	CASSLKFGQGNQPQHF
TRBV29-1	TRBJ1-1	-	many	TGCAGCGTTGTGGTCAGTGATACTGAAGCTTTCTTT	CSVVVSDTEAFF
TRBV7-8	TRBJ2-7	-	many	TGTGCCAGCAGCTTAGACAGGGCCTCCTACGAGCAGTACTTC	CASSLDRASYEQYF
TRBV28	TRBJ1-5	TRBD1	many	TGTGCCAGCAGTTCCTTCGACAGGGTTTTGTATCAGCCCCAGCATTTT	CASSSFDRVLYQPQHF
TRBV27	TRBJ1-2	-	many	TGTGCCAGCCGGGGCCCTAATAACTATGGCTACACCTTC	CASRGPNNYGYTF
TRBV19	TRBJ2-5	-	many	TGTGCCAGTAGTGGGGGTATGGAGACCCAGTACTTC	CASSGGMETQYF
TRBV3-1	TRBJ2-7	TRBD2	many	TGTGCCAGCAGCCAAGGGGGACTAGCGGGCTCCTACGAGCAGTACTTC	CASSQGGLAGSYEQYF
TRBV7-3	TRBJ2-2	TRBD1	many	TGTGCCAGCAGCTTAAAGCCCGAGGGGGCCTCGAACACCGGGGAGCTGTTTTTT	CASSLKPEGASNTGELFF
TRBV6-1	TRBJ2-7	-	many	TGTGCCAGCGCATCTCCGGGGGACACCGCCTTATCGTGGTACTTC	CASASPGDTALSWYF
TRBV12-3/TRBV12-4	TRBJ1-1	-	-	TGTGCCAGCAGTTTATTGGAGAACACCGAAGCTTTCTTT	CASSLLENTEAFF
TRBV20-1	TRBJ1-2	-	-	TGCAGTGCTCTACGCTATGGCTACACCTTC	CSALRYGYTF
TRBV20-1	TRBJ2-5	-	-	TGCAGTGCTAACGTACTGGGTTTAGAGACCCAGTACTTC	CSANVLGLETQYF
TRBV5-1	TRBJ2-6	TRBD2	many	TGCGCCAGCAGCGCGGGACTAGCGGGATCCCGCTCTGGGGCCAACGTCCTGACTTTC	CASSAGLAGSRSGANVLTF
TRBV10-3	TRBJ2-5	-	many	TGTGCCATCAGTGAGAATGGCAATCAAGAGACCCAGTACTTC	CAISENGNQETQYF
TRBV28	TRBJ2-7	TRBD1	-	TGTGCCAGCAGTTGGTTTCGAGCAGGGGGCCACGAGCAGTACTTC	CASSWFRAGGHEQYF
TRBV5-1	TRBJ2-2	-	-	TGCGCCAGCAGCTCCAGTCTCACCGGGGAGCTGTTTTTT	CASSSSLTGELFF
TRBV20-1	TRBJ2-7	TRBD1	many	TGCAGTGCGAAGACAGGGGAACGCGGATACGAGCAGTACTTC	CSAKTGERGYEQYF
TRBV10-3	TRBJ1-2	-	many	TGTGCCATCAGTGAGTCGAGGGGGTTAGCTAACTATGGCTACACCTTC	CAISESRGLANYGYTF
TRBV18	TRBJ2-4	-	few	TGTGCCAGCTCAATAAAAACTGCCCCCCGGGACAACCAAGCCAAAAACATTCAGTACTTC	CASSIKTAPRDNQAKNIQYF
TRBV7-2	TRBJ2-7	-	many	TGTGCCAGCAGCTTAGTTCCAGAATCCTACGAGCAGTACTTC	CASSLVPESYEQYF
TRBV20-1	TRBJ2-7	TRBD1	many	TGCAGTGCAAGTCCCGGGACAGGGTTGCCCAACTCCTACGAGCAGTACTTC	CSASPGTGLPNSYEQYF
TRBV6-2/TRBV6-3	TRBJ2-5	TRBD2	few	TGTGCCAGCAAGCCCCGACGCGGGGGGGACGAGACCCAGTACTTC	CASKPRRGGDETQYF
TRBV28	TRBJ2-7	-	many	TGTGCCAGCAGTTTATACAGGGACGGCGGCTCCTACGAGCAGTACTTC	CASSLYRDGGSYEQYF
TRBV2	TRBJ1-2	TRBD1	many	TGTGCCAGCACACGACAGGGGGAGCTGAACTATGGCTACACCTTC	CASTRQGELNYGYTF
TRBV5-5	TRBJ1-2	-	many	TGTGCCAGCAGCTTGTTCGACAGTCGAAGCCTTGGCTACACCTTC	CASSLFDSRSLGYTF
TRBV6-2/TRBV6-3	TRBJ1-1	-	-	TGTGCCAGCAGTTACTGGCGTCAGGATGAAGCTTTCTTT	CASSYWRQDEAFF
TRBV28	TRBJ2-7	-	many	TGTGCCAGCAGACCATTTCCCGGGACTCAGCCGGGACAAGTGGGCTACGAGCAGTACTTC	CASRPFPGTQPGQVGYEQYF